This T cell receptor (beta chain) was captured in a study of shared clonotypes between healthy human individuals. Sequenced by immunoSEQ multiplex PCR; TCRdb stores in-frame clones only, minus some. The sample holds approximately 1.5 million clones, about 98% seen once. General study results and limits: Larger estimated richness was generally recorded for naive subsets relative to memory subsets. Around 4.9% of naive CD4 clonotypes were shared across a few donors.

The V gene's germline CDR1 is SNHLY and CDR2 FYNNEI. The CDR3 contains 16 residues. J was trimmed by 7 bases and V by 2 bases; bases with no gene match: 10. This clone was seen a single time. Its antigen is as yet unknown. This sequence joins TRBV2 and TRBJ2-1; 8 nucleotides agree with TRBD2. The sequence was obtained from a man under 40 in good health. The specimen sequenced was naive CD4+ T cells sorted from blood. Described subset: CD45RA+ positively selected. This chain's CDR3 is CASSENPAGVTNEQFF. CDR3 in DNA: TGTGCCAGCAGTGAAAACCCAGCGGGAGTAACAAATGAGCAGTTCTTC. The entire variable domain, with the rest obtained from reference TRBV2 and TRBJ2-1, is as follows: EPEVTQTPSHQVTQMGQEVILRCVPISNHLYFYWYRQILGQKVEFLVSFYNNEISEKSEIFDDQFSVERPDGSNFTLKIRSTKLEDSAMYFCASSENPAGVTNEQFFGPGTRLTVL.